This TCR beta chain was profiled in a study of T cell responses to AZD1222 COVID-19 vaccine. Study-wide results and limits: Distributed over spike, vaccine-associated CD4 TCRs predominated at 160-218 and 743-854.

Repertoires were generated with immunoSEQ multiplex PCR, while TCRdb's copy carries only in-frame clones and drops some. The sample consists of some 130,000 clones, 70% to 90% of them appearing once. There are 15 residues in the CDR3. After removal of 4 bases from V and 4 bases from J, the junction contained 6 bases not matched to a gene. Germline V CDR1 and CDR2: LGHDT, YNNKEL (reference sequence). A word on this clone: The antigen remains unidentified.

V and J are TRBV3-1 (or the pseudogene TRBV3-2) and TRBJ1-4, with 7 bases lining up with TRBD1. The clonotype originates from an adult in good health. Sequencing was performed on peripheral blood, taken on day 0 of AZD1222 vaccination. DNA for the CDR3: TGTGCCAGCAGCCCGTCCCGGGACAGTAATGAAAAACTGTTTTTT. Its protein is CASSPSRDSNEKLFF.